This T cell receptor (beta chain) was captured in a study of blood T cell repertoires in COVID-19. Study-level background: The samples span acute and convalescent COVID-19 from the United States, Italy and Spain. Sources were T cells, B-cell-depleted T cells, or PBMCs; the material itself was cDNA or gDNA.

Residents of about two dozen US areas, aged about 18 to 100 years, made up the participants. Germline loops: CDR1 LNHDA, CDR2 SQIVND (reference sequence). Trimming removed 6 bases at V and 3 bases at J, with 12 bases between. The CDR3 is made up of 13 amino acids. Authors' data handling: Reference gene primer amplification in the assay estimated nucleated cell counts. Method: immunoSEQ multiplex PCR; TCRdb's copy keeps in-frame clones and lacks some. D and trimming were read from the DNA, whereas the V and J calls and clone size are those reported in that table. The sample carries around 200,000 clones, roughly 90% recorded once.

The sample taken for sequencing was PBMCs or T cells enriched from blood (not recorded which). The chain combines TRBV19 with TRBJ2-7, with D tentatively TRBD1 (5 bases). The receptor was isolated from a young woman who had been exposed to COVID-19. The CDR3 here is CASSRAGNYEQYF. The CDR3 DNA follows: TGTGCCAGTAGCAGGGCCGGTAACTACGAGCAGTACTTC.